The rows below give T cell receptor beta chains drawn from one sample of a study of cytomegalovirus exposure and HLA in healthy donors. Sequencing used immunoSEQ multiplex PCR; TCRdb keeps in-frame clones, though not all of them. The sample consists of tens of thousands of clones, roughly 53% of them appearing once. The sequenced material came from PBMCs. The receptors shown here come from a human donor in good health. Each CDR3 is given with its conserved first and last residue. A D gene is named only where the DNA matches it firmly. The size entry is marked missing in some rows and otherwise reads once, few, many or a size class.

V gene	D gene	J gene	clone size	CDR3 DNA	CDR3 protein
TRBV7-9	-	TRBJ2-1	-	TGTGCCAGCAGCTTAGCGCGTGGGCTGACGAATGAGCAGTTCTTC	CASSLARGLTNEQFF
TRBV6-5	-	TRBJ2-3	-	TGTGCCAGCAGTTATGTCGCGGCCACAGATACGCAGTATTTT	CASSYVAATDTQYF
TRBV7-8	TRBD1	TRBJ2-7	few	TGTGCCAGCAGCGGAGCCCGGGACAGACCTTACGAGCAGTACTTC	CASSGARDRPYEQYF
TRBV7-2	TRBD1	TRBJ2-1	-	TGTGCCAGCAGCTCCGGGACAGGGTTCGTCAATGAGCAGTTCTTC	CASSSGTGFVNEQFF
TRBV30	-	TRBJ2-7	-	TGTGCCTGGAGTGTACTTCACGGCGAGCAGTACTTC	CAWSVLHGEQYF
TRBV4-3	-	TRBJ1-6	-	TGCGCCAGCAGAAAGGAGGGTTTTAATTCACCCCTCCACTTT	CASRKEGFNSPLHF
TRBV27	TRBD1	TRBJ2-5	-	TGTGCCAGCACCACCCTAGGGGGCCTTGGGAAGACCCAGTACTTC	CASTTLGGLGKTQYF
TRBV5-1	-	TRBJ2-5	once	TGCGCCAGCAGCTTGGCCGGGGTGGAGACCCAGTACTTC	CASSLAGVETQYF
TRBV30	-	TRBJ1-2	-	TGTGCCTGGAGTCGGGGAAGGGTCTATGGCTACACCTTC	CAWSRGRVYGYTF
TRBV11-3	TRBD1	TRBJ1-2	-	TGTGCCAGCACCCTTAGGGACAGGGGAAACTTAAACTATGGCTACACCTTC	CASTLRDRGNLNYGYTF
TRBV29-1	-	TRBJ2-5	few	TGCAGCGTTGTAAGGACAGCCATGTACCAAGAGACCCAGTACTTC	CSVVRTAMYQETQYF
TRBV19	TRBD1	TRBJ2-6	many	TGTGCCAGTAGCCTACCGGGGACAGGGTTCCGCGGGGCCAACGTCCTGACTTTC	CASSLPGTGFRGANVLTF
TRBV18	-	TRBJ2-2	-	TGTGCCAGCTCACCACGAGGGGGCACCGGGGAGCTGTTTTTT	CASSPRGGTGELFF
TRBV29-1	TRBD2	TRBJ2-7	-	TGCAGCGTTGTAAAAGCGGGGGGGGCCTACGAGCAGTACTTC	CSVVKAGGAYEQYF
TRBV27	TRBD1	TRBJ1-6	-	TGTGCCAGCAGTTCCACGGGACAGAAGAATTCACCCCTCCACTTT	CASSSTGQKNSPLHF
TRBV4-2	TRBD1	TRBJ2-2	-	TGTGCCAGCACCCCCGGGACAGCGAACACCGGGGAGCTGTTTTTT	CASTPGTANTGELFF
TRBV6-4	TRBD1	TRBJ2-2	-	TGTGCCAGCAGGGGACAGGGCACCGGGGAGCTGTTTTTT	CASRGQGTGELFF
TRBV30	-	TRBJ1-5	few	TGTGCCTGGAGTGTACAGGGTCAGCCCCAGCATTTT	CAWSVQGQPQHF
TRBV6-5	-	TRBJ1-5	-	TGTGCCAGCAGTTACCAGGTCAACCAGCCCCAGCATTTT	CASSYQVNQPQHF
TRBV28	-	TRBJ2-7	-	TGTGCCAGCGGAGCGGGCAACAGGGGCCAGTACTTC	CASGAGNRGQYF
TRBV5-1	-	TRBJ2-5	-	TGCGCCAGCAGCTCCGCGGGATCCCTTCAAGAGACCCAGTACTTC	CASSSAGSLQETQYF
TRBV9	TRBD2	TRBJ2-7	-	TGTGCCAGCAGCGTAGTGGGGACCCTTTGGAGCGGGAACTACGAGCAGTACTTC	CASSVVGTLWSGNYEQYF
TRBV19	-	TRBJ2-7	-	TGTGCCAGTAGTCGTGTCTCCAGCTCCTACGAGCAGTACTTC	CASSRVSSSYEQYF
TRBV7-9	-	TRBJ2-3	-	TGTGCCAGCATGCTACCCGATATTTGGGATACGCAGTATTTT	CASMLPDIWDTQYF
TRBV2	-	TRBJ2-4	-	TGTGCCAGCAGTGAAACTTCTAGGGGCAAAAACATTCAGTACTTC	CASSETSRGKNIQYF
TRBV15	TRBD1	TRBJ2-7	-	TGTGCCACCAGCACACTCAGGGGACAGGGAGTTAACGAGCAGTACTTC	CATSTLRGQGVNEQYF
TRBV18	-	TRBJ1-5	-	TGTGCCAGCTCTGGACAGAATGGCAATCAGCCCCAGCATTTT	CASSGQNGNQPQHF
TRBV7-8	-	TRBJ1-1	-	TGTGCCAGCAGCTTAGCGGTCGTGAGACTCACGAACACTGAAGCTTTCTTT	CASSLAVVRLTNTEAFF
TRBV5-1	TRBD1	TRBJ1-4	-	TGCGCCAGCAGCACGGACAGGGTCGGCGAAAAACTGTTTTTT	CASSTDRVGEKLFF
TRBV30	-	TRBJ2-7	-	TGTGCCTTAAACCGGGCAGGGGCCGAGCAGTACTTC	CALNRAGAEQYF
TRBV10-3	-	TRBJ2-1	-	TGTGCCATCAGTGAGTCTACGGGGTTGGGATTTGATGAGCAGTTCTTC	CAISESTGLGFDEQFF
TRBV12-5	-	TRBJ1-1	-	TGTGCTAGTGGTTTGGTACCGGAGACTGAAGCTTTCTTT	CASGLVPETEAFF
TRBV18	-	TRBJ2-5	-	TGTGCCAGCTCACAGTCCCCTCGCAGCGATCAAGAGACCCAGTACTTC	CASSQSPRSDQETQYF
TRBV10-2	-	TRBJ2-1	-	TGCGCCAGTTCAGACTCAAGCTCGGGGAATGAGCAGTTCTTC	CASSDSSSGNEQFF
TRBV6-5	-	TRBJ2-3	-	TGTGCCAGCAGCACCACAGGGGATACGCAGTATTTT	CASSTTGDTQYF
TRBV6-1	TRBD1	TRBJ1-4	-	TGTGCCAGCAGTGGCCTCCGGGACAGGGGCCATGCAACTAATGAAAAACTGTTTTTT	CASSGLRDRGHATNEKLFF
TRBV7-8	-	TRBJ2-7	once	TGTGCCAGCAGCGAGGGCGCGGGGATCTACGAGCAGTACTTC	CASSEGAGIYEQYF
TRBV7-9	TRBD1	TRBJ1-2	few	TGTGCCAGCAGTCCAAGGGACAGGGAGCCAAACTATGGCTACACCTTC	CASSPRDREPNYGYTF
TRBV6-6	-	TRBJ2-4	once	TGTGCCAGCTTTCCCGGGACACATAAACAAAACATTCAGTACTTC	CASFPGTHKQNIQYF
TRBV5-1	-	TRBJ2-5	once	TGCGCCAGCAGCTTGCAGGGTGACCAGACCCAGTACTTC	CASSLQGDQTQYF
TRBV9	-	TRBJ2-2	few	TGTGCCAGCAGCGTAGGACTAGCGAACACCGGGGAGCTGTTTTTT	CASSVGLANTGELFF
TRBV4-1	TRBD1	TRBJ2-7	-	TGCGCCAGCAGCCGAGCGGGACAGGGGGCTTACGAGCAGTACTTC	CASSRAGQGAYEQYF
TRBV7-6	-	TRBJ1-1	-	TGTGCCAGCAGCTTAGGGGGGACTGGTGAAGCTTTCTTT	CASSLGGTGEAFF
TRBV30	-	TRBJ2-7	-	TGTGCCTGGAGTCCCGCAACGAGGGAGCAGTACTTC	CAWSPATREQYF
TRBV4-2	TRBD2	TRBJ2-1	-	TGTGCCAGCAGCCAAGGCACTAGCGGGGGATACAATGAGCAGTTCTTC	CASSQGTSGGYNEQFF
TRBV7-9	-	TRBJ1-4	-	TGTGCCAGCAGCAGCATTGCCGGGGGGGCTAATGAAAAACTGTTTTTT	CASSSIAGGANEKLFF
TRBV30	TRBD1	TRBJ1-5	few	TGTGCCTGGAGTGTGGGGCAGGGGGCCCGCGCCCAGCATTTT	CAWSVGQGARAQHF
TRBV7-9	TRBD2	TRBJ2-5	-	TGTGCCAGCAGCTTATGGCGGACTAGCGACCAAGAGACCCAGTACTTC	CASSLWRTSDQETQYF
TRBV2	-	TRBJ1-5	few	TGTGCCAGCAGTGGCGGGGGCGGCGGTCAGCCCCAGCATTTT	CASSGGGGGQPQHF
TRBV30	-	TRBJ1-6	-	TGTGCCTGGAGGAGAAACAGGGATCGAGTAAATTCACCCCTCCACTTT	CAWRRNRDRVNSPLHF
TRBV4-1	-	TRBJ1-2	few	TGCGCCAGCAGCCAAGAGGGTCCAACAGGGCTCCACGGCTACACCTTC	CASSQEGPTGLHGYTF
TRBV10-3	-	TRBJ2-7	-	TGTGCCATCAGTGAGTGGGGGGGGGCTGGAAACGAGCAGTACTTC	CAISEWGGAGNEQYF
TRBV5-4	-	TRBJ1-1	few	TGTGCCAGCAGCTTGGTAACCGGGGTTAACACTGAAGCTTTCTTT	CASSLVTGVNTEAFF